Here is one T cell receptor (beta chain) with its context. The antigen remains undetermined. The record originates from a study of T cell responses to AZD1222 COVID-19 vaccine. Study-wide findings and caveats: Females made up more of the donors, who were largely white British, and clonal diversity may have come out too low. AZD1222 recipients seropositive at baseline numbered only 5 or 6.

This table comes from immunoSEQ multiplex PCR, and its TCRdb copy is limited to in-frame clones, with some not included. The table includes approximately 170,000 clones, about 86% detected once. V gave up 6 bases and J gave up 10 bases; unmatched junction bases: 5. CDR3 size: 13 residues. The germline V gene has CDR1 MNHNY and CDR2 SVGAGI (reference sequence). The chain carries TRBV6-6 and TRBJ2-1; 11 bases align to TRBD2. Here the sequenced sample was peripheral blood, taken 28 days after the second AZD1222 dose. This receptor was taken from an adult who received the AZD1222 COVID-19 vaccine. The CDR3 coding sequence is TGTGCCAGCAGGACTAGCGGGGCGGAGGAGCAGTTCTTC. This translates into CASRTSGAEEQFF.